This T cell receptor beta chain originates from a study of cytomegalovirus exposure and HLA in healthy donors. Only one count was recorded for this clone. Its target is not known. A multiplex PCR was run with 60 Vbeta primers and 13 Jbeta primers. Some clones are missing from TCRdb's copy, which holds only in-frame ones; the method was immunoSEQ multiplex PCR. The data show 200,000 to 300,000 clones, with roughly four fifths seen just once and roughly 2% held by the top ten. CDR1 MNHEY and CDR2 SVGAGI come from the germline V gene. This CDR3 spans 12 amino acids. The V and J ends lost 0 bases and 8 bases respectively, with 5 bases between them. General study findings and limits: Specificity of three CMV-associated chains for CMV antigens was verified in vitro. CMV serostatus was the only immune exposure information that was available.

The rearrangement links TRBV6-5 to TRBJ1-3, with D uncertain. Sample: PBMCs. This clonotype was obtained from a woman aged 40 to 50 in good health and CMV-seropositive. As DNA, the CDR3 is TGTGCCAGCAGTTACTCCGGGGACACCATATATTTT. Translating gives CASSYSGDTIYF.